This T cell receptor (beta chain) was recovered during a study of control samples from healthy donors and cancer patients. The CDR3 loop spans 14 amino acids. V was shortened by 3 bases and J by 0 bases, with 9 bases between the two germline ends. CDR1 and CDR2 (germline): SGHTA, FQGNSA. The method was immunoSEQ multiplex PCR; TCRdb's version includes in-frame clones alone and lacks a portion of them. There are about 130,000 clones in the sample; just under 95% occur only once, and about 14% lies in the top ten. The sequencing input was PBMCs. This sequence joins TRBV7-2 and TRBJ2-7; TRBD1 is a possible D gene (5 bases). This receptor was taken from a man aged 60 to 69 with colorectal cancer. DNA of the CDR3: TGTGCCAGCAGCTTTGACAGATCCTCCTACGAGCAGTACTTC. Translating gives CASSFDRSSYEQYF.